Shown below are 2 T cell receptor beta chains from a single sample sequenced in a study of T cells expressing NK-cell markers. TCRdb reanalyzed the 5' RACE reads, giving one entry per CDR3 protein sequence and no DNA. The sample holds roughly 110,000 distinct CDR3 sequences. Sequenced input: blood T cells: a sorted CD56 or NKG2C T cell subset, CD4+ or CD8+ T cells, or bulk PBMC T cells (not recorded which). The receptors were sampled from a woman aged 18 to 75 in good health.

The V call is TRBV4-2, the J call TRBJ2-3; TCRdb proposes TRBD2, but this gene call is untestable without DNA. CDR1 is LGHNA, CDR2 YNFKEQ, per germline. This CDR3 is 15 amino acids long. The CDR3: CASSPGLPSTDTQYF.

The chain is built from TRBV27 and TRBJ2-6; the TCRdb call, TRBD1, lacks DNA for checking. The germline gives CDR1 MNHEY, CDR2 SMNVEV (reference sequence). This CDR3 has 16 amino acids. The CDR3 protein is CASSRLGGTGANVLTF.